Below are 12 T cell receptor beta chains sequenced from a single sample in a study of a mutant IDH1 vaccine in newly diagnosed glioma. TCRdb keeps only in-frame clones here, not all; method: immunoSEQ multiplex PCR. The sample lists tens of thousands of clones; around four fifths were seen once. The sample's time point: week 11, during vaccination. The vaccine gave 300 ug of a 20-mer mutant IDH1 peptide subcutaneously per dose. The antigens of these receptors remain unknown. The sample was PBMCs, taken from a glioma patient whose treatment included an IDH1 peptide vaccine. The receptor source for this set is a man younger than 40 with glioma.

This clone appeared a single time. This chain links TRBV7-8 with TRBJ2-7; D call uncertain. Trimming pared 0 bases from V and 0 bases from J, leaving 3 bases between. The CDR3 spans 13 residues. Per the germline V gene, CDR1 is SGHVS and CDR2 is FQNEAQ. CDR3 region: CASSLADSYEQYF. The CDR3, as DNA: TGTGCCAGCAGCTTAGCCGACTCCTACGAGCAGTACTTC.

V gene TRBV7-9 combines with J gene TRBJ2-2; 8 bases line up with TRBD1. V shed 3 bases and J 1 base; nucleotides not matched to a gene: 4. Germline values: CDR1 SEHNR, CDR2 FQNEAQ (reference sequence). This CDR3 has 16 residues. DNA of the CDR3: TGTGCCAGCAGCTTCCTCGGACAGGGGAACACCGGGGAGCTGTTTTTT. It yields the protein CASSFLGQGNTGELFF.

The chain joins TRBV10-3 to TRBJ2-1; 13 bases map to TRBD2. The germline CDR1 and CDR2 sequences are ENHRY and SYGVKD. The CDR3 runs to 18 residues. J gave up 7 bases and V 0 bases, and 9 bases lay outside the gene matches. The CDR3 coding sequence is TGTGCCATCAGTGAGTCGGCCCTACTAGCGGGAGGGTTGAATGAGCAGTTCTTC. It encodes CAISESALLAGGLNEQFF.

This clone was observed a single time. V and J are TRBV30 and TRBJ2-3; 12 nucleotides match TRBD2. There are 16 residues in the CDR3. The V gene's germline CDR1 is GTSNPN and CDR2 SVGIG (reference sequence). J lost 4 bases, V lost 3 bases, and 8 bases had no gene match. The CDR3 sequence: CAWSPMLAGGPDTQYF. In DNA, the CDR3 is TGTGCCTGGAGCCCTATGCTAGCGGGGGGGCCAGATACGCAGTATTTT. Supplemented by reference TRBV30 and TRBJ2-3, the full variable domain reads SQTIHQWPATLVQPVGSPLSLECTVEGTSNPNLYWYRQAAGRGLQLLFYSVGIGQISSEVPQNLSASRPQDRQFILSSKKLLLSDSGFYLCAWSPMLAGGPDTQYFGPGTRLTVL.

The chain is built from TRBV10-3 and TRBJ2-3, with 8 bases matching TRBD1. Germline CDR1 reads ENHRY; CDR2 reads SYGVKD. CDR3 length: 15 residues. V dropped 6 bases and J dropped 2; count of bases not matched to a gene: 7. For the CDR3, the DNA is TGTGCCATCAGGGAAGACAGGGGAGTCACAGATACGCAGTATTTT. Protein sequence: CAIREDRGVTDTQYF.

This clone came up a few times. The chain joins TRBV7-9 to TRBJ1-6; D uncertain. The CDR3 consists of 17 residues. CDR1 and CDR2 from the germline V gene are SEHNR and FQNEAQ (reference sequence). V gave up 0 bases and J gave up 0 bases, with 9 bases separating them. CDR3 sequence reads: CASSLAGLLSYNSPLHF. Here the CDR3 DNA reads TGTGCCAGCAGCTTAGCGGGCCTACTCTCCTATAATTCACCCCTCCACTTT.

This clone has just one count. The chain combines TRBV19 with TRBJ2-3; 9 bases line up with TRBD1. Trimming cost V 4 bases and J 0 bases; bases outside gene matches: 5. This CDR3 has 16 amino acids. Germline V gives CDR1 LNHDA, CDR2 SQIVND (reference sequence). For the CDR3, the DNA is TGTGCCAGTAGTACCGAGGGGACAGGGAGCACAGATACGCAGTATTTT. Amino acid sequence: CASSTEGTGSTDTQYF.

The rearrangement joins TRBV6-1 to TRBJ2-7, with D possibly TRBD1 on 5 matching bases. This CDR3 contains 15 residues. Trimming removed 6 bases from V and 3 bases from J, with 18 bases in between. CDR1 and CDR2 (germline): MNHNS, SASEGT. This chain's CDR3 is CASRGARQTYYEQYF. The CDR3 coding sequence is TGTGCCAGCAGGGGCGCCCGACAGACTTACTACGAGCAGTACTTC.

The genes are TRBV30 and TRBJ1-1; unclear D gene. CDR1 is GTSNPN, CDR2 SVGIG, per germline (reference sequence). This CDR3 contains 15 residues. V lost 4 bases and J lost 7, with 22 bases in between. The CDR3 DNA sequence: TGTGCCTGGATGGTTAGGACGGACTACCCTCTTGAAGCTTTCTTT. Protein: CAWMVRTDYPLEAFF.

V usage is TRBV5-1 and J usage is TRBJ2-7; D not resolved. This CDR3 spans 14 amino acids. The germline V gene has CDR1 SGHRS and CDR2 YFSETQ. V lost 0 bases, J lost 3 bases, and 10 bases lay in between. The CDR3 sequence: CASSLEVGLYEQYF. DNA for the CDR3: TGCGCCAGCAGCTTGGAAGTCGGCCTCTACGAGCAGTACTTC.

This clone was seen only a few times. The rearrangement links TRBV2 to TRBJ2-1; 8 positions agree with TRBD2. The germline V gene encodes CDR1 SNHLY and CDR2 FYNNEI. The CDR3 extends over 18 amino acids. Losses at the gene ends were 1 base for V and 4 bases for J; bases not matched to a gene: 12. The CDR3 protein is CASSEGLEREPLYNEQFF. CDR3 sequence (DNA): TGTGCCAGCAGTGAAGGATTAGAGCGGGAGCCCCTTTACAATGAGCAGTTCTTC.

V is TRBV7-2 and J is TRBJ2-5; D may be TRBD1 (6 bases). V shed 1 base and J shed 2 bases, with 11 bases lying between them. Germline V gene data show CDR1 as SGHTA and CDR2 as FQGNSA. The length of the CDR3 is 15 residues. Here the CDR3 reads CASSLGGTPQETQYF. CDR3 nucleotides: TGTGCCAGCAGCTTAGGGGGGACACCACAAGAGACCCAGTACTTC. The full variable domain, completed using reference TRBV7-2 and TRBJ2-5, is GAGVSQSPSNKVTEKGKDVELRCDPISGHTALYWYRQSLGQGLEFLIYFQGNSAPDKSGLPSDRFSAERTGGSVSTLTIQRTQQEDSAVYLCASSLGGTPQETQYFGPGTRLLVL.